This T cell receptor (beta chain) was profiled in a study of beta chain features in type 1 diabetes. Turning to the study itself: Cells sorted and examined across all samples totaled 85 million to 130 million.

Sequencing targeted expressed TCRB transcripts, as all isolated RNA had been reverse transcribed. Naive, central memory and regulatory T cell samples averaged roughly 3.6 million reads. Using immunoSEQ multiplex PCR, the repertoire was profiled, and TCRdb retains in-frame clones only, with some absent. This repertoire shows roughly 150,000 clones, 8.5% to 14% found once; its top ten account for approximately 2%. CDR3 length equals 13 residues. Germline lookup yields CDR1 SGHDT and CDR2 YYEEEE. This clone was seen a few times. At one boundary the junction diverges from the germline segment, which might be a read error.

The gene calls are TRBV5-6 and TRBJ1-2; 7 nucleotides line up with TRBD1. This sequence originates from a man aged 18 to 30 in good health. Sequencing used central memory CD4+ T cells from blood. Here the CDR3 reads CASSDLWDSLKSF. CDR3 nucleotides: TGTGCCAGCAGCGATCTTTGGGACAGCCTAAAATCCTTC.